This T cell receptor (beta chain) was documented in a study of shared clonotypes between healthy human individuals. TCRdb's table, derived via immunoSEQ multiplex PCR, lists solely in-frame clones and lacks some. The sample lists under 850,000 clones; 80% to 95% were seen once. Notes on this clone: Its antigen is still unknown.

Findings and limits, study-wide: An anticipated effect of sequencing depth on clonotype sharing among donors was recognized.

Trimming cost V 1 base and J 3 bases; bases outside gene matches: 16. CDR1 and CDR2 from the germline V gene are MDHEN and SYDVKM. The CDR3 is 19 residues long. CD45RO-negative, CCR7-positively selected cells formed the naive CD8 fraction, excluding terminally differentiated effector memory CD45RA+ cells. Each sample came from a Caucasian adult donor living in Nashville, Tennessee. This sequence joins TRBV28 and TRBJ2-7, with 9 bases lining up with TRBD1. The sequenced sample was naive CD8+ T cells sorted from blood. This TCR was recovered from a man aged 30 to 45 in good health. This chain's CDR3 is CASSLSAGTGTMSGYEQYF. The CDR3 nucleotides read TGTGCCAGCAGTTTATCAGCCGGGACAGGGACTATGAGTGGCTACGAGCAGTACTTC.